This T cell receptor (beta chain) was recorded in a study of blood T cell repertoires in COVID-19. CDR1 and CDR2 (germline): MDHEN, SYDVKM. The CDR3 runs 14 residues. V was clipped by 6 bases and J by 9 bases; unmatched bases: 10. Sequencing was performed with immunoSEQ multiplex PCR; in TCRdb, only in-frame clones are kept and a portion is missing. Of 300,000 to 350,000 clones listed, around 90% are singletons. This chain joins TRBV28 and TRBJ2-1; 8 bases agree with TRBD2. The clonotype originates from a woman aged 18-35 years who had recovered from COVID-19. Sequencing was done on a sample of PBMCs or T cells enriched from blood (not recorded which). The CDR3 bases are TGTGCCAGCAGCCGGACTAGCTTAGGGGGTGAGCAGTTCTTC. This sequence encodes CASSRTSLGGEQFF.